The 30 T cell receptor beta chains presented below share a single source sample, sequenced in a study of technical replicates of blood from several donors. Sequencing was performed with immunoSEQ multiplex PCR; in TCRdb, only in-frame clones are kept and a portion is missing. This sample has tens of thousands of clones, with almost 99% found just once. Sequenced input: T cells isolated from PBMCs. These receptors came from a human donor in good health.

The CDR3 DNA reads TGCGCCAGCAGTGACAACGTAGATACGCAGTATTTT. This encodes CASSDNVDTQYF. V usage is TRBV4-1 and J usage is TRBJ2-3; D is unclear. V lost 6 bases and J 5 bases, leaving 9 bases between the germline ends. This CDR3 spans 12 amino acids. Germline CDR1 is MGHRA and CDR2 is YSYEKL.

This sequence joins TRBV5-8 and TRBJ2-1, with 7 positions matching TRBD2. Trimming removed 4 bases from V and 0 bases from J; junction bases left unmatched: 7. Per the germline V gene, CDR1 is SGHTS and CDR2 is YDEGEE. CDR3 length equals 16 residues. The CDR3 reads CASSHSGTTSYNEQFF. The CDR3 DNA is TGTGCCAGCAGCCATTCCGGGACTACCTCCTACAATGAGCAGTTCTTC. Supplemented by reference TRBV5-8 and TRBJ2-1, the full variable domain reads EAGVTQSPTHLIKTRGQQATLRCSPISGHTSVYWYQQALGLGLQFLLWYDEGEERNRGNFPPRFSGRQFPNYSSELNVNALELEDSALYLCASSHSGTTSYNEQFFGPGTRLTVL.

This chain links TRBV7-9 with TRBJ1-2, with 9 bases matching TRBD1. Germline CDR1 and CDR2: SEHNR and FQNEAQ (reference sequence). Trimming took 6 bases from V and 8 from J; bases not matched to a gene: 4. The CDR3 is 12 amino acids. The DNA for the CDR3 is TGTGCCAGCAGTTGGGACAGGGAAGGCTACACCTTC. Protein: CASSWDREGYTF.

This chain joins TRBV28 and TRBJ1-5; a possible D gene is TRBD1 (5 bases). The CDR3 contains 15 residues. The V end was cut by 4 bases, the J end by 0 bases, with 10 bases between. Germline V gives CDR1 MDHEN, CDR2 SYDVKM. The CDR3 DNA is TGTGCCAGCAGTTGGGGGGATTATAGCAATCAGCCCCAGCATTTT. Amino acids: CASSWGDYSNQPQHF.

This clone has a single count. The V and J genes are TRBV11-2 and TRBJ1-2; 7 nucleotides agree with TRBD1. Trimming took 5 bases from V and 4 from J; bases not matched to a gene: 7. This CDR3 has 14 residues. Germline assignment: CDR1 SGHAT and CDR2 FQNNGV. CDR3 sequence: CASSPGDSFYGYTF. CDR3 bases: TGTGCCAGCAGCCCAGGGGACAGCTTCTATGGCTACACCTTC.

This clone was detected once. The rearrangement joins TRBV11-2 to TRBJ2-5; 11 bases are a match to TRBD2. The germline V gene has CDR1 SGHAT and CDR2 FQNNGV. The CDR3 sequence is 16 residues long. V shed 1 base, J shed 2 bases, and the junction held 3 bases outside the gene matches. The CDR3 bases are TGTGCCAGCAGCTTAGCCTTAGCGGGAGGGCAAGAGACCCAGTACTTC. It yields the protein CASSLALAGGQETQYF.

The chain employs TRBV7-9 and TRBJ1-1; D remains ambiguous. The CDR3 runs 15 residues. Per the germline V gene, CDR1 is SEHNR and CDR2 is FQNEAQ (reference sequence). V lost 3 bases to trimming and J lost 1 base, with 12 bases between them. The CDR3 spells CASSFDNPANTEAFF. CDR3 bases: TGTGCCAGCAGCTTCGACAACCCCGCGAACACTGAAGCTTTCTTT.

CDR3 coding DNA: TGTGCCAGCAGTTTAAGCCTAGCGGGAGAAGGGGAGACCCAGTACTTC. This encodes CASSLSLAGEGETQYF. The chain uses TRBV27 and TRBJ2-5, with 10 bases identical to TRBD2. CDR3 length: 16 residues. Germline-derived CDR1 and CDR2 are MNHEY and SMNVEV (reference sequence). Trimming cost V 2 bases and J 5 bases; bases outside gene matches: 8.

V is TRBV2 and J is TRBJ2-5; the D gene is possibly TRBD1 (6 bases). Germline CDR1 reads SNHLY; CDR2 reads FYNNEI. This CDR3 is 17 amino acids long. Trimming cost V 6 bases and J 7 bases, with 27 bases left between them. In DNA, the CDR3 is TGTGCCAGCAGCGCAGGACAGATTTTAATAATAAGAGCGACCCAGTACTTC. This sequence encodes CASSAGQILIIRATQYF. Filled out from reference TRBV2 and TRBJ2-5, the complete variable domain reads EPEVTQTPSHQVTQMGQEVILRCVPISNHLYFYWYRQILGQKVEFLVSFYNNEISEKSEIFDDQFSVERPDGSNFTLKIRSTKLEDSAMYFCASSAGQILIIRATQYFGPGTRLLVL.

The V call is TRBV11-2, the J call TRBJ1-2, with 7 nucleotides matching TRBD1. The CDR3 loop spans 17 amino acids. Germline V gives CDR1 SGHAT, CDR2 FQNNGV. V lost 4 bases and J lost 3; bases outside the gene matches: 14. DNA of the CDR3: TGTGCCAGCAGCTCCCCAGGGGGGACACGGGACGACTATGGCTACACCTTC. Translating it yields CASSSPGGTRDDYGYTF.

This chain uses TRBV6-5 with TRBJ2-7, with TRBD2 identical over 7 bases. V lost 8 bases and J lost 6; bases outside the gene matches: 10. CDR3 length: 13 amino acids. Germline lookup yields CDR1 MNHEY and CDR2 SVGAGI. The CDR3 DNA sequence: TGTGCCAGCTCCCGGGAGGCCATGGGCGAGCAGTACTTC. Its translation: CASSREAMGEQYF.

The chain is built from TRBV28 and TRBJ2-1, with 11 bases aligning to TRBD2. J was trimmed by 4 bases and V by 8 bases; bases with no gene match: 7. CDR3 length equals 15 residues. Germline assignment: CDR1 MDHEN and CDR2 SYDVKM. CDR3 amino acids: CASFSGRVEYNEQFF. CDR3 DNA: TGTGCCAGCTTTAGCGGGAGGGTGGAGTACAATGAGCAGTTCTTC.

The chain couples TRBV5-1 to TRBJ2-2; the D is unclear. This CDR3 is 14 amino acids long. V was cut by 2 bases and J by 2 bases, with 7 bases left in between. Germline CDR1 is SGHRS and CDR2 is YFSETQ. The CDR3 coding sequence is TGCGCCAGCAGCTTTTCACTTAACACCGGGGAGCTGTTTTTT. Amino acids: CASSFSLNTGELFF.

The chain uses TRBV25-1 and TRBJ2-1, with D hard to call. The V end lost 3 bases, the J end lost 4 bases, and 13 bases lay between the germline ends. CDR3 length: 15 residues. Per germline, CDR1 MGHDK and CDR2 SYGVNS. As DNA, the CDR3 is TGTGCCAGCAGTGATGCGCGTTTGCTTTACAATGAGCAGTTCTTC. This encodes CASSDARLLYNEQFF.

This clone was observed a single time. The chain has TRBV28 and TRBJ2-7; 8 bases map to TRBD1. This CDR3 contains 14 residues. V lost 6 bases to trimming and J lost 2 bases; unmatched junction nucleotides: 6. From germline, CDR1 is MDHEN and CDR2 SYDVKM. The CDR3 loop reads CASRQGQEAYEQYF. Written as DNA, the CDR3 is TGTGCCAGCAGGCAGGGACAGGAGGCCTACGAGCAGTACTTC.

The chain uses TRBV7-2 and TRBJ2-7; 8 bases are a match to TRBD2. This CDR3 is 15 amino acids long. The trim removed 1 base at V and 0 bases at J, leaving 2 bases unmatched. Per germline, CDR1 SGHTA and CDR2 FQGNSA. The CDR3 here is CASSLGAGVSYEQYF. The CDR3 DNA follows: TGTGCCAGCAGCTTAGGAGCGGGAGTCTCCTACGAGCAGTACTTC.

The chain uses TRBV4-1 and TRBJ1-4; tentatively, D is TRBD1 (5 bases). V lost 6 bases to trimming and J lost 8 bases, with 19 bases between them. This CDR3 contains 15 residues. Germline loops: CDR1 MGHRA, CDR2 YSYEKL. Here the CDR3 DNA reads TGCGCCAGCAGGCAACAGGAAACAATGAAAGAAAAACTGTTTTTT. It specifies CASRQQETMKEKLFF.

The chain joins TRBV7-2 to TRBJ1-5; 7 nucleotides agree with TRBD1. The CDR3 is made up of 15 amino acids. Germline V gene sequence: CDR1 SGHTA, CDR2 FQGNSA. V lost 5 bases and J lost 7; bases outside the gene matches: 11. The CDR3 sequence is CASSDRTGGTQPQHF. The CDR3 nucleotides read TGTGCCAGCAGCGATAGGACAGGCGGGACGCAGCCCCAGCATTTT. Drawing the rest from reference TRBV7-2 and TRBJ1-5, the complete variable domain is GAGVSQSPSNKVTEKGKDVELRCDPISGHTALYWYRQSLGQGLEFLIYFQGNSAPDKSGLPSDRFSAERTGGSVSTLTIQRTQQEDSAVYLCASSDRTGGTQPQHFGDGTRLSIL.

The chain combines TRBV4-1 with TRBJ2-6, with D unresolved. CDR3 length: 15 amino acids. CDR1 and CDR2 from the germline V gene are MGHRA and YSYEKL. V was cut by 1 base and J by 2 bases, with 6 bases left in between. The CDR3 DNA sequence: TGCGCCAGCAGCCAAGTCGCAGCTGGGGCCAACGTCCTGACTTTC. Its translation is CASSQVAAGANVLTF.

V is TRBV30 and J is TRBJ1-4; D is undetermined. CDR1 is GTSNPN and CDR2 is SVGIG in the germline V gene (reference sequence). The CDR3 runs 11 residues. V lost 8 bases, J lost 4 bases, and 8 bases lay in between. CDR3 residues: CARGYNEKLFF. CDR3 nucleotide sequence: TGTGCCCGGGGTTATAATGAAAAACTGTTTTTT.

This chain links TRBV5-1 with TRBJ2-1; 12 positions agree with TRBD2. Unmatched junction bases numbered 11, after V lost 4 bases and J lost 9 bases. The CDR3 length is 16 residues. CDR1 and CDR2 from the germline V gene are SGHRS and YFSETQ. CDR3 nucleotide sequence: TGCGCCAGCAGCCCGAGGACTAGCGGGATATCGGGTGAGCAGTTCTTC. Translating gives CASSPRTSGISGEQFF.

The CDR3 here is CASKRTSGLYEQYF. The CDR3 coding sequence is TGTGCCAGTAAGAGGACTAGCGGGTTGTACGAGCAGTACTTC. The V call is TRBV19, the J call TRBJ2-7, with 11 bases fitting TRBD2. The V gene end was trimmed by 7 bases and the J gene end by 4 bases; junction bases not matched to a gene: 6. Germline loops: CDR1 LNHDA, CDR2 SQIVND (reference sequence). The CDR3 contains 14 residues. The full variable domain, in which reference TRBV19 and TRBJ2-7 provide the parts outside the CDR3, is DGGITQSPKYLFRKEGQNVTLSCEQNLNHDAMYWYRQDPGQGLRLIYYSQIVNDFQKGDIAEGYSVSREKKESFPLTVTSAQKNPTAFYLCASKRTSGLYEQYFGPGTRLTVT.

The chain recombines TRBV7-2 with TRBJ2-1; no firm D call. Germline V CDR1 and CDR2: SGHTA, FQGNSA. With 9 bases removed from V and 6 bases from J, the gap between germline ends came to 12 bases. The CDR3 is 12 amino acids. This CDR3 reads CASTKSGNEQFF. The DNA of the CDR3 is TGTGCCAGTACCAAGTCAGGCAATGAGCAGTTCTTC. Looking up the rest from reference TRBV7-2 and TRBJ2-1 gives the full variable domain: GAGVSQSPSNKVTEKGKDVELRCDPISGHTALYWYRQSLGQGLEFLIYFQGNSAPDKSGLPSDRFSAERTGGSVSTLTIQRTQQEDSAVYLCASTKSGNEQFFGPGTRLTVL.

This rearrangement joins TRBV27 to TRBJ2-5, with D possibly being TRBD1 (5 bases). Germline V gene lookup returns CDR1 MNHEY and CDR2 SMNVEV (reference sequence). V dropped 7 bases and J dropped 4 bases, with 16 bases sitting between them. This CDR3 comprises 14 residues. The CDR3 spells CASTYTGSLETQYF. CDR3 bases: TGTGCCAGCACCTATACAGGAAGTTTAGAGACCCAGTACTTC.

CDR3 sequence: CASRLLGGGNTGELFF. The CDR3 DNA reads as TGTGCCAGTAGGTTACTCGGGGGAGGGAACACCGGGGAGCTGTTTTTT. This chain connects TRBV19 to TRBJ2-2; tentatively, D is TRBD2 (6 bases). Germline V lookup: CDR1 LNHDA, CDR2 SQIVND (reference sequence). The CDR3 runs to 16 residues. V lost 6 bases, J lost 1 base, and 15 bases lay in between.

The J gene is TRBJ2-3, the V gene TRBV7-2; D might be TRBD2 (6 bases). This CDR3 has 14 residues. Germline loops: CDR1 SGHTA, CDR2 FQGNSA. The V end was cut by 3 bases, the J end by 6 bases, with 13 bases between. The CDR3 loop is CASSLDYGSDTQYF. CDR3 coding DNA: TGTGCCAGCAGCTTGGACTACGGGTCCGATACGCAGTATTTT.

The V call is TRBV7-9, the J call TRBJ2-7, with D unresolved. Germline CDR1 and CDR2: SEHNR and FQNEAQ (reference sequence). Trimming took 3 bases from V and 5 from J, leaving 11 bases between them. This CDR3 contains 13 residues. The CDR3 spells CASSFRSRDEQYF. In DNA form, the CDR3 reads TGTGCCAGCAGCTTTCGGAGCCGAGACGAGCAGTACTTC.

The chain has TRBV7-9 and TRBJ1-1, with D maybe TRBD1 (5 bases). CDR1 is SEHNR, CDR2 FQNEAQ, per germline (reference sequence). CDR3 length: 15 amino acids. Deletions cut 1 base from V and 7 bases from J, with 16 bases between. CDR3 sequence (DNA): TGTGCCAGCAGCTTAGTTTTGTTCGGGGGGGATGAAGCTTTCTTT. Translated: CASSLVLFGGDEAFF.

The V gene is TRBV14, the J gene TRBJ2-1, with 9 positions matching TRBD1. The germline V gene has CDR1 SGHDN and CDR2 FVKESK. The CDR3 is 16 amino acids. The J segment lost 8 bases and the V segment lost 4 bases, leaving 12 bases of the junction unmatched. CDR3 amino acids: CASSPFFGTGSDEQFF. The DNA for the CDR3 is TGTGCCAGCAGCCCGTTCTTCGGGACAGGGAGCGATGAGCAGTTCTTC.

The genes are TRBV5-1 and TRBJ2-2, with 7 bases lining up with TRBD2. Trimming cost V 7 bases and J 3 bases; bases outside gene matches: 6. CDR1 is SGHRS, CDR2 YFSETQ, per germline. This CDR3 spans 14 amino acids. CDR3 in amino acids: CASSEREYTGELFF. The CDR3 region has the DNA TGCGCCAGCTCGGAGCGGGAATACACCGGGGAGCTGTTTTTT.